The 12 T cell receptor beta chains presented below share a single source sample, sequenced in a study of vaccination effects on CD4 cells after COVID-19 (dated by TCRdb to between 2021 and 2024). Antigen specificity for these receptors is unknown. Library preparation used the immunoSEQ multiplex PCR assay. Drawn from immuneACCESS, this table holds only the in-frame rearrangements with V and J called that TCRdb kept. Clones are partly lost; checked studies trace under half to an unresolved V gene and leave the rest unexplained. Recorded for this sample are tens of thousands of clones; around 75% of them occurred a single time. 6.5% to 7.5% of the sample is held by the ten biggest clonotypes. After 10 to 11 days of culture, CD4+ T cells were isolated with the EasySep CD4+ T cell isolation kit. Convalescent patients had PCR-confirmed SARS-CoV-2 infection between March and December 2020, before Alpha, Beta and Delta variants emerged in the United States. Each participant got two doses of an mRNA SARS-CoV-2 vaccine, either BNT162b2 or mRNA-1273.

The sample in question was CD4+ T cells from PBMCs cultured without peptide, obtained after COVID-19 vaccination. All receptors come from a human donor who had a prior SARS-CoV-2 infection.

In its sample, this clone was seen a few times. One end of the junction is discordant with germline, which a read error may explain. The rearrangement links TRBV11-2 to TRBJ2-7, with unresolved D. Germline lookup yields CDR1 SGHAT and CDR2 FQNNGV. The length of the CDR3 is 13 residues. As DNA, the CDR3 is TGTGCCAGCAGATTAGACCCTGGCTACGAGCAGTACTTC. It translates to CASRLDPGYEQYF.

This clone was observed a single time. This sequence joins TRBV11-3 and TRBJ2-5; D tentatively fits TRBD1 or TRBD2 (5 bases each). The V gene's germline CDR1 is SGHNT and CDR2 YENEEA. Trimming took 4 bases from V and 2 from J, leaving 17 bases between them. There are 16 residues in the CDR3. CDR3: CASSSGTSSAQETQYF. The CDR3 coding sequence is TGTGCCAGCAGCTCTGGGACCTCAAGCGCTCAAGAGACCCAGTACTTC.

The chain joins TRBV5-8 to TRBJ1-2; TRBD1 is a possible D gene (6 bases). V lost 7 bases to trimming and J lost 3 bases, with 19 bases between them. The CDR3 covers 15 residues. The V gene's germline CDR1 is SGHTS and CDR2 YDEGEE. The CDR3 here is CASSPSPGTYYGYTF. Written as DNA, the CDR3 is TGTGCCAGCTCCCCATCCCCCGGGACATACTATGGCTACACCTTC.

The chain combines TRBV7-3 with TRBJ2-3; D not resolved. This CDR3 spans 13 amino acids. The germline V gene encodes CDR1 SGHTA and CDR2 FQGTGA. The V end was cut by 5 bases, the J end by 0 bases, with 6 bases between. CDR3 region: CASSPTSTDTQYF. CDR3 in DNA: TGTGCCAGCAGCCCGACTAGCACAGATACGCAGTATTTT.

This clone was recorded only once. This sequence joins TRBV5-1 and TRBJ2-5; 9 bases line up with TRBD2. Germline-derived CDR1 and CDR2 are SGHRS and YFSETQ. Unmatched junction bases numbered 14, after V lost 3 bases and J lost 5 bases. The CDR3 length is 17 residues. The CDR3 region has the DNA TGCGCCAGCAGCTGGGGGGTGAATAGCGGGGGCCCGGAGACCCAGTACTTC. This gives the protein CASSWGVNSGGPETQYF. The full variable domain, with the rest looked up from reference TRBV5-1 and TRBJ2-5, is KAGVTQTPRYLIKTRGQQVTLSCSPISGHRSVSWYQQTPGQGLQFLFEYFSETQRNKGNFPGRFSGRQFSNSRSEMNVSTLELGDSALYLCASSWGVNSGGPETQYFGPGTRLLVL.

The J gene is TRBJ2-5, the V gene TRBV7-2; no clear D gene. CDR3 length: 14 residues. V lost 1 base and J 3 bases, leaving 9 bases between the germline ends. CDR1 and CDR2 from the germline V gene are SGHTA and FQGNSA. CDR3 protein: CASSLVTVKETQYF. The DNA for the CDR3 is TGTGCCAGCAGCTTAGTCACGGTTAAAGAGACCCAGTACTTC.

The rearrangement links TRBV11-2 to TRBJ2-7; 12 nucleotides match TRBD1. The length of the CDR3 is 19 residues. Germline assignment: CDR1 SGHAT and CDR2 FQNNGV. V shed 4 bases and J 3 bases; nucleotides not matched to a gene: 16. The CDR3 nucleotides read TGTGCCAGCAGCTCCATAAACCGGGACAGGGGGCCGGGTCGCTACGAGCAGTACTTC. It yields the protein CASSSINRDRGPGRYEQYF.

The sample holds one count of this clone. This sequence joins TRBV7-8 and TRBJ2-7; possibly TRBD2 for D (6 bases). V lost 0 bases to trimming and J lost 3 bases, with 12 bases between them. The germline CDR1 and CDR2 sequences are SGHVS and FQNEAQ. The CDR3 is made up of 15 amino acids. CDR3 coding DNA: TGTGCCAGCAGCTTAGCGGTAGCGACTAGCTACGAGCAGTACTTC. This translates into CASSLAVATSYEQYF. The whole variable domain, remainder taken from reference TRBV7-8 and TRBJ2-7, is GAGVSQSPRYKVAKRGQDVALRCDPISGHVSLFWYQQALGQGPEFLTYFQNEAQLDKSGLPSDRFFAERPEGSVSTLKIQRTQQEDSAVYLCASSLAVATSYEQYFGPGTRLTVT.

The chain joins TRBV6-5 to TRBJ2-7; 11 nucleotides agree with TRBD1. The V segment lost 6 bases and the J segment 2 bases; nucleotides outside the gene matches: 0. The CDR3 is 13 residues long. Germline assignment: CDR1 MNHEY and CDR2 SVGAGI. Here the CDR3 DNA reads TGTGCCAGCAGGGACAGGGGGCCCTACGAGCAGTACTTC. Its protein product is CASRDRGPYEQYF.

The genes are TRBV5-1 and TRBJ2-5; tentative D call: TRBD2 (6 bases). V shed 4 bases and J shed 5 bases, with 12 bases lying between them. The germline gives CDR1 SGHRS, CDR2 YFSETQ. The CDR3 is 13 residues long. In DNA form, the CDR3 reads TGCGCCAGCAGCCGCGGGGTTCGGGAGACCCAGTACTTC. This sequence encodes CASSRGVRETQYF. The whole variable domain, filled in from reference TRBV5-1 and TRBJ2-5, reads KAGVTQTPRYLIKTRGQQVTLSCSPISGHRSVSWYQQTPGQGLQFLFEYFSETQRNKGNFPGRFSGRQFSNSRSEMNVSTLELGDSALYLCASSRGVRETQYFGPGTRLLVL.

The CDR3 loop reads CASSLDGNEQFF. As DNA, the CDR3 is TGCGCCAGCAGCTTGGACGGTAATGAGCAGTTCTTC. This chain joins TRBV5-1 and TRBJ2-1; D not certain. V gave up 0 bases and J gave up 7 bases, with 5 bases separating them. In germline, CDR1 is SGHRS, CDR2 YFSETQ. The CDR3 consists of 12 residues.

The chain links TRBV7-2 to TRBJ1-2; TRBD1 aligns across 9 bases. Trimming cost V 1 base and J 3 bases; bases outside gene matches: 0. Germline loops: CDR1 SGHTA, CDR2 FQGNSA. CDR3 length equals 14 residues. The CDR3 region has the DNA TGTGCCAGCAGCTTAGGACAGGGGGACTATGGCTACACCTTC. Translating it yields CASSLGQGDYGYTF.